These T cell receptor beta chains were read from a single sample in a study of spatial heterogeneity in lung cancer. TCRdb reprocessed the 5' RACE reads via MiXCR and lists one record per CDR3 protein. The sample shows around 14,000 distinct CDR3 sequences, 9.5% to 14% of them seen only once. Material: PBMCs, obtained at surgery. The source of these receptors is a female donor with early-stage non-small cell lung cancer. Both conserved end residues are part of each CDR3. D genes are given only for firm matches. The size entry is marked missing in some rows and otherwise reads once, few, many or a size class.

clone size: .; CDR3 length: 18; D gene: TRBD2; J gene: TRBJ2-6; V gene: TRBV3-1; CDR3 protein: CASSPWTSGILGTNVLTF; CDR3 DNA: TGTGCCAGCAGCCCTTGGACTAGCGGGATTCTGGGGACCAACGTCCTGACTTTC
clone size: many; CDR3 length: 15; D gene: .; J gene: TRBJ2-3; V gene: TRBV12-3/TRBV12-4; CDR3 protein: CASSLNGILTDTQYF; CDR3 DNA: TGTGCCAGCAGTTTAAACGGCATACTCACAGATACGCAGTATTTT
clone size: .; CDR3 length: 12; D gene: .; J gene: TRBJ1-6; V gene: TRBV27; CDR3 protein: CACCKPYSPLHF; CDR3 DNA: TGTGCCTGTTGTAAGCCTTATTCACCCCTCCACTTT
clone size: few; CDR3 length: 13; D gene: .; J gene: TRBJ2-7; V gene: TRBV5-5; CDR3 protein: CASSVSPLYEQYF; CDR3 DNA: TGTGCCAGCAGCGTTTCCCCCCTCTACGAGCAGTACTTC
clone size: many; CDR3 length: 14; D gene: TRBD1; J gene: TRBJ2-7; V gene: TRBV7-9; CDR3 protein: CASSPLSTGNEQYF; CDR3 DNA: TGTGCCAGCAGCCCTTTGTCGACAGGGAACGAGCAGTACTTC
clone size: many; CDR3 length: 15; D gene: TRBD2; J gene: TRBJ2-1; V gene: TRBV28; CDR3 protein: CASSLLSGGRNEQFF; CDR3 DNA: TGTGCCAGCAGTTTACTTAGCGGGGGTAGGAATGAGCAGTTCTTC
clone size: many; CDR3 length: 12; D gene: .; J gene: TRBJ1-5; V gene: TRBV10-2; CDR3 protein: CASSEPTQPQHF; CDR3 DNA: TGCGCCAGCAGTGAGCCCACTCAGCCCCAGCATTTT
clone size: .; CDR3 length: 14; D gene: .; J gene: TRBJ2-2; V gene: TRBV27; CDR3 protein: CASSGVIGAGELFF; CDR3 DNA: TGTGCCAGCAGCGGGGTCATAGGGGCCGGGGAGCTGTTTTTT
clone size: .; CDR3 length: 19; D gene: TRBD2; J gene: TRBJ2-3; V gene: TRBV11-2; CDR3 protein: CASSAELAGGPGSTDTQYF; CDR3 DNA: TGTGCCAGCAGCGCCGAACTAGCGGGGGGGCCAGGGAGCACAGATACGCAGTATTTT
clone size: .; CDR3 length: 17; D gene: .; J gene: TRBJ1-2; V gene: TRBV12-3/TRBV12-4; CDR3 protein: CAIPGGAGDGWKYGYTF; CDR3 DNA: TGTGCCATCCCGGGGGGGGCAGGAGATGGCTGGAAGTATGGCTACACCTTC
clone size: many; CDR3 length: 13; D gene: .; J gene: TRBJ1-1; V gene: TRBV12-5; CDR3 protein: CASGLSFNTEAFF; CDR3 DNA: TGTGCTAGTGGTTTGTCTTTCAACACTGAAGCTTTCTTT
clone size: many; CDR3 length: 14; D gene: TRBD2; J gene: TRBJ2-1; V gene: TRBV27; CDR3 protein: CASREAGVWNEQFF; CDR3 DNA: TGTGCCAGCAGAGAGGCGGGGGTTTGGAATGAGCAGTTCTTC
clone size: .; CDR3 length: 15; D gene: .; J gene: TRBJ2-3; V gene: TRBV15; CDR3 protein: CATLPTGFHGDTQYF; CDR3 DNA: TGTGCCACCTTACCTACAGGGTTCCACGGGGATACGCAGTATTTT
clone size: .; CDR3 length: 12; D gene: .; J gene: TRBJ2-1; V gene: TRBV29-1; CDR3 protein: CSVAAGEGEQFF; CDR3 DNA: TGCAGCGTTGCGGCAGGGGAGGGGGAGCAGTTCTTC
clone size: .; CDR3 length: 11; D gene: .; J gene: TRBJ2-3; V gene: TRBV29-1; CDR3 protein: CSVLFGDTQYF; CDR3 DNA: TGCAGCGTTCTCTTCGGAGATACGCAGTATTTT
clone size: many; CDR3 length: 13; D gene: .; J gene: TRBJ2-2; V gene: TRBV30; CDR3 protein: CAWSVLSTGELFF; CDR3 DNA: TGTGCCTGGAGTGTTCTCAGCACCGGGGAGCTGTTTTTT